The 18 T cell receptor beta chains reported below all come from one sample, sequenced in a study of shared clonotypes between healthy human individuals. TCRdb keeps only in-frame clones here, not all; method: immunoSEQ multiplex PCR. This sample yields a few million clones, of which around 95% are seen a single time; roughly 0.13% belongs to the top ten. The sequenced material came from naive CD4+ T cells sorted from blood. Subset noted: CD45RA+ positively selected. The source is a man younger than 35 in good health.

A word on this clone: Other nucleotide sequences from this sample produce the same CDR3. This chain uses TRBV5-4 with TRBJ2-3, with 11 bases lining up with TRBD2. V shed 0 bases and J 1 base; nucleotides not matched to a gene: 1. Germline CDR1 and CDR2: SGHNT and YYREEE (reference sequence). The CDR3 sequence is 16 residues long. The DNA for the CDR3 is TGTGCCAGCAGCTTGGGTAGCGGGAGGGGCACAGATACGCAGTATTTT. Its translation is CASSLGSGRGTDTQYF.

Comments on this clone: Other nucleotide sequences in the sample specify the same CDR3. This chain connects TRBV18 to TRBJ2-5; no definite D call. From germline, CDR1 is KGHSH and CDR2 LQKENI. V dropped 0 bases and J dropped 3 bases, with 8 bases sitting between them. The CDR3 is 14 amino acids. DNA of the CDR3: TGTGCCAGCTCACCACCCCCCGGTGAAGAGACCCAGTACTTC. Protein sequence: CASSPPPGEETQYF. Drawing the rest from reference TRBV18 and TRBJ2-5, the complete variable domain is NAGVMQNPRHLVRRRGQEARLRCSPMKGHSHVYWYRQLPEEGLKFMVYLQKENIIDESGMPKERFSAEFPKEGPSILRIQQVVRGDSAAYFCASSPPPGEETQYFGPGTRLLVL.

The chain carries TRBV7-2 and TRBJ1-5; possibly TRBD1 for D (6 bases). This CDR3 has 15 residues. Germline-derived CDR1 and CDR2 are SGHTA and FQGNSA. Between the trimmed V and J ends, which lost 1 base and 6 bases, there was a span of 13 bases. For the CDR3, the DNA is TGTGCCAGCAGCTTAGGGCAGGGGCCGGGTCAGCCCCAGCATTTT. Residues: CASSLGQGPGQPQHF.

The chain uses TRBV15 and TRBJ2-3; D is unclear. V gave up 0 bases and J gave up 2 bases, with 3 bases separating them. CDR1 is LNHNV and CDR2 is YYDKDF in the germline V gene (reference sequence). The CDR3 is made up of 13 amino acids. CDR3 DNA: TGTGCCACCAGCAGAGATCCCACAGATACGCAGTATTTT. It codes for CATSRDPTDTQYF.

The chain has TRBV2 and TRBJ2-7, with D unclear. The CDR3 runs 11 residues. The germline V and J ends were trimmed by 6 bases and 9 bases, with 12 bases remaining between them. The V gene's germline CDR1 is SNHLY and CDR2 FYNNEI. The CDR3 spells CASSQTPGQYF. The CDR3 DNA sequence: TGTGCCAGCAGCCAAACGCCAGGGCAGTACTTC. The variable domain in full, with the rest retrieved from reference TRBV2 and TRBJ2-7, is EPEVTQTPSHQVTQMGQEVILRCVPISNHLYFYWYRQILGQKVEFLVSFYNNEISEKSEIFDDQFSVERPDGSNFTLKIRSTKLEDSAMYFCASSQTPGQYFGPGTRLTVT.

As concerns this clone: Additional DNA sequences in this sample encode the identical CDR3. This chain links TRBV21-1 with TRBJ2-7; the table's TRBD1 call for D was not verified on the DNA. TRBV21-1 is a pseudogene locus. The CDR3 loop spans 14 amino acids. The CDR3 loop reads CASSNGTGRYEQYF. DNA for the CDR3: TGTGCCAGCAGCAATGGGACAGGGCGCTACGAGCAGTACTTC.

V gene TRBV30 combines with J gene TRBJ1-5; D is undetermined. Germline V CDR1 and CDR2: GTSNPN, SVGIG (reference sequence). The CDR3 consists of 15 residues. V shed 0 bases and J shed 3 bases, with 12 bases lying between them. CDR3 in DNA: TGTGCCTGGAGTGTAGGATTGGGATACAATCAGCCCCAGCATTTT. Translated, it gives CAWSVGLGYNQPQHF.

The gene calls are TRBV7-2 and TRBJ2-1; 16 bases line up with TRBD2. This CDR3 spans 19 amino acids. CDR1 SGHTA and CDR2 FQGNSA come from the germline V gene. J was trimmed by 5 bases and V by 3 bases; bases with no gene match: 10. As DNA, the CDR3 is TGTGCCAGCAGCTTCAGGGCGGGACTAGCGGGAGGGTTGAACAATGAGCAGTTCTTC. This encodes CASSFRAGLAGGLNNEQFF.

CDR3 amino acids: CASSLEASGTMNEQFF. DNA of the CDR3: TGTGCCAGCAGCTTAGAAGCTAGCGGGACAATGAATGAGCAGTTCTTC. This rearrangement joins TRBV11-2 to TRBJ2-1, with 9 bases fitting TRBD2. V was clipped by 0 bases and J by 7 bases; unmatched bases: 7. Germline V CDR1 and CDR2: SGHAT, FQNNGV. The CDR3 covers 16 residues.

V is TRBV2 and J is TRBJ2-5, with 8 bases identical to TRBD2. V was pared by 6 bases and J by 5 bases, with 8 bases of the junction left unmatched. This CDR3 is built from 14 residues. CDR1 and CDR2 from the germline V gene are SNHLY and FYNNEI. CDR3 residues: CASRLGLVVETQYF. CDR3 DNA: TGTGCCAGCAGACTGGGACTAGTGGTTGAGACCCAGTACTTC.

DNA for the CDR3: TGTGCCAGCCGATTAGGGGGCCTTGGGACTGAAGCTTTCTTT. Translated: CASRLGGLGTEAFF. The chain joins TRBV28 to TRBJ1-1; 7 bases agree with TRBD1. CDR1 and CDR2 (germline): MDHEN, SYDVKM. The length of the CDR3 is 14 residues. V shed 8 bases, J shed 5 bases, and the junction held 11 bases outside the gene matches.

This rearrangement joins TRBV6-5 to TRBJ1-2; the D is unclear. Between the trimmed V and J ends, which lost 2 bases and 4 bases, there was a span of 5 bases. Per the germline V gene, CDR1 is MNHEY and CDR2 is SVGAGI. This CDR3 has 12 amino acids. The chain's CDR3 is CASSYESYGYTF. The CDR3 DNA reads as TGTGCCAGCAGTTACGAAAGCTATGGCTACACCTTC.

This rearrangement joins TRBV25-1 to TRBJ1-1; D remains unclear. CDR3 length equals 13 residues. V lost 2 bases and J lost 7, with 11 bases in between. Per germline, CDR1 MGHDK and CDR2 SYGVNS. The chain's CDR3 is CASSEKLRSEAFF. The CDR3 region has the DNA TGTGCCAGCAGTGAAAAGCTGAGGAGTGAAGCTTTCTTT. Combining the CDR3 with reference TRBV25-1 and TRBJ1-1 gives the whole variable domain EADIYQTPRYLVIGTGKKITLECSQTMGHDKMYWYQQDPGMELHLIHYSYGVNSTEKGDLSSESTVSRIRTEHFPLTLESARPSHTSQYLCASSEKLRSEAFFGQGTRLTVV.

The J gene is TRBJ2-7, the V gene TRBV4-3; 9 nucleotides match TRBD1. Germline V lookup: CDR1 LGHNA, CDR2 YSLEER. V dropped 5 bases and J dropped 2; count of bases not matched to a gene: 4. The CDR3 length is 14 residues. CDR3 sequence (DNA): TGCGCCAGCAGCAAGGGACAGGGACCCTACGAGCAGTACTTC. Its translation is CASSKGQGPYEQYF.

The chain joins TRBV6-1 to TRBJ2-7, with 8 bases that match TRBD2. The length of the CDR3 is 14 residues. V shed 5 bases and J 7 bases; nucleotides not matched to a gene: 10. The germline gives CDR1 MNHNS, CDR2 SASEGT. The DNA of the CDR3 is TGTGCCAGCAGTACGCCGGGACTAGTGGGGGAGCAGTACTTC. This encodes CASSTPGLVGEQYF.

This clone was observed once. The chain links TRBV19 to TRBJ2-7; D is unclear. The ends were cut back, 9 bases at V and 2 bases at J, with 14 bases in the middle. Germline lookup yields CDR1 LNHDA and CDR2 SQIVND (reference sequence). CDR3 length: 13 amino acids. CDR3 nucleotide sequence: TGTGCCAGCATGGAGCTAGGTACCTACGAGCAGTACTTC. Translating it yields CASMELGTYEQYF.

This chain joins TRBV28 and TRBJ2-7; D possibly corresponds to TRBD2 (5 bases). This CDR3 is 15 amino acids long. The V end was cut by 3 bases, the J end by 2 bases, with 14 bases between. Germline loops: CDR1 MDHEN, CDR2 SYDVKM. This chain's CDR3 is CASSLLGLNPYEQYF. DNA of the CDR3: TGTGCCAGCAGTTTGCTAGGACTGAACCCCTACGAGCAGTACTTC.

V is TRBV6-5 and J is TRBJ2-7; 10 nucleotides align to TRBD1. Germline V lookup: CDR1 MNHEY, CDR2 SVGAGI. The CDR3 is 13 amino acids. The V and J ends lost 2 bases and 6 bases, in that order; junction bases with no gene match: 1. The CDR3 nucleotides read TGTGCCAGCAGTTACGGGACAGGGGTCGAGCAGTACTTC. Its translation is CASSYGTGVEQYF.